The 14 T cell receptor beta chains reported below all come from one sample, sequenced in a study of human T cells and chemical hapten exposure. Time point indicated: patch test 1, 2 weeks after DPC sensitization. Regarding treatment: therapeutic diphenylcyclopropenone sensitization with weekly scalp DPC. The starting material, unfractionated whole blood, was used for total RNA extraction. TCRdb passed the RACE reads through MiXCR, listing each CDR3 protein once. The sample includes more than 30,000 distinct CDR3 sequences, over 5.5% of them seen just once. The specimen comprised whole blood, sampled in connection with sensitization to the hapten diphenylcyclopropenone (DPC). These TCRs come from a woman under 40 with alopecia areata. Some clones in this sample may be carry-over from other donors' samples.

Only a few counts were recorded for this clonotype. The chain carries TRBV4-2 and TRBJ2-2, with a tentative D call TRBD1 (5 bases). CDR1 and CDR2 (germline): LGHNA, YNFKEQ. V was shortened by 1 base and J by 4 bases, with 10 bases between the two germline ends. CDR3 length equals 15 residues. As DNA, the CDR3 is TGTGCCAGCAGCCAAGGGGGCCAGATCACCGGGGAGCTGTTTTTT. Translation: CASSQGGQITGELFF.

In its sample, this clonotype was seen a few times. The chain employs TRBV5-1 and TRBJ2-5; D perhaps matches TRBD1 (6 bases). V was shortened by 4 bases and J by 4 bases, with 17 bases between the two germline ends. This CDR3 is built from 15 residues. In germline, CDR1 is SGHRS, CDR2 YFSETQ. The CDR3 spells CASSPTGFRGETQYF. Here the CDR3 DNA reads TGCGCCAGCAGCCCTACAGGGTTCCGGGGAGAGACCCAGTACTTC.

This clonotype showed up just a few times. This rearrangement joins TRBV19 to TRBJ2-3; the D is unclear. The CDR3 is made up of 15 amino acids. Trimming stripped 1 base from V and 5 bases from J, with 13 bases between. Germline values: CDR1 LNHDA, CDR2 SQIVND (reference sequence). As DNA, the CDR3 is TGTGCCAGTAGTATAGGGCATGGTGGCCGAGATACGCAGTATTTT. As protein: CASSIGHGGRDTQYF.

The CDR3 loop reads CASSLRQGPNTGELFF. The CDR3 DNA reads TGTGCCAGCAGCCTTCGACAGGGTCCGAACACCGGGGAGCTGTTTTTT. The chain is built from TRBV7-9 and TRBJ2-2, with 7 bases lining up with TRBD1. Germline trimming cut 5 bases from V and 0 bases from J; bases unmatched to any gene: 6. There are 16 residues in the CDR3. Germline lookup yields CDR1 SEHNR and CDR2 FQNEAQ (reference sequence).

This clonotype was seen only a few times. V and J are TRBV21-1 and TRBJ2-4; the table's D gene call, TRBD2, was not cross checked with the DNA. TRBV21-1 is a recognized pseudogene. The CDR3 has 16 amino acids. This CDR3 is CASSKPAFPAKNIQYF. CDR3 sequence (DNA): TGTGCCAGCAGCAAGCCCGCTTTCCCTGCCAAAAACATTCAGTACTTC.

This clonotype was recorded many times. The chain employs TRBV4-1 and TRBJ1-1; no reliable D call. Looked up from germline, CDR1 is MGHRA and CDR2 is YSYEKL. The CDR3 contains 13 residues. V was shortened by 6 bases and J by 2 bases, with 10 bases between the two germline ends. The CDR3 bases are TGCGCCAGCAGTTGGCAGCTCAACACTGAAGCTTTCTTT. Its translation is CASSWQLNTEAFF.

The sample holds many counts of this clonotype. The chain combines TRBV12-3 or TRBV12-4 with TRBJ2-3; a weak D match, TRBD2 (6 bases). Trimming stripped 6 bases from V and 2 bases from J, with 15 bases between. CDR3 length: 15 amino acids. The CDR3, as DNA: TGTGCCAGCAGGAAAACCGGGACTTTCACAGATACGCAGTATTTT. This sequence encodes CASRKTGTFTDTQYF.

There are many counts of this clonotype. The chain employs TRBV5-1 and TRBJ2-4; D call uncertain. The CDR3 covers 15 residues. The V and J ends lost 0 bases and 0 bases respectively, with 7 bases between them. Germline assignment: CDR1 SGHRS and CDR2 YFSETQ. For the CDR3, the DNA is TGCGCCAGCAGCTTGGGCAGCCTAGCCAAAAACATTCAGTACTTC. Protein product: CASSLGSLAKNIQYF.

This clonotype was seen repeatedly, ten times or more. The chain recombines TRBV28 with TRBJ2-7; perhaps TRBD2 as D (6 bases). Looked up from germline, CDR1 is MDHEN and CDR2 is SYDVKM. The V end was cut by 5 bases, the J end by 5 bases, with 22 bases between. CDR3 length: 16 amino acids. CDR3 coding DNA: TGTGCCAGCAGTCGACCCTCCTGGGGGGTACGGGACGAGCAGTACTTC. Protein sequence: CASSRPSWGVRDEQYF. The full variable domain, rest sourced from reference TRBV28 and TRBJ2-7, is DVKVTQSSRYLVKRTGEKVFLECVQDMDHENMFWYRQDPGLGLRLIYFSYDVKMKEKGDIPEGYSVSREKKERFSLILESASTNQTSMYLCASSRPSWGVRDEQYFGPGTRLTVT.

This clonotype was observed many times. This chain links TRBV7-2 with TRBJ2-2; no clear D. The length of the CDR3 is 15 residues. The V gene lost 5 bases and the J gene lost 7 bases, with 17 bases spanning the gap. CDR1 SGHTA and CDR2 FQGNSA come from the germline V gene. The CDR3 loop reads CASSPLGRAIGELFF. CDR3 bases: TGTGCCAGCAGCCCCCTCGGTAGGGCTATCGGGGAGCTGTTTTTT. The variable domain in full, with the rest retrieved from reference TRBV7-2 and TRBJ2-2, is GAGVSQSPSNKVTEKGKDVELRCDPISGHTALYWYRQSLGQGLEFLIYFQGNSAPDKSGLPSDRFSAERTGGSVSTLTIQRTQQEDSAVYLCASSPLGRAIGELFFGEGSRLTVL.

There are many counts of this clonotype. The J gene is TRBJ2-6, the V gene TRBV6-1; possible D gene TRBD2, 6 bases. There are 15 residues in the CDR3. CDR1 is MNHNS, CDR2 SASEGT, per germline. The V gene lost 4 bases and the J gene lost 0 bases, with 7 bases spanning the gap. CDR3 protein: CASSGRGSGANVLTF. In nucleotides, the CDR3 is TGTGCCAGCAGTGGGAGGGGCTCTGGGGCCAACGTCCTGACTTTC.

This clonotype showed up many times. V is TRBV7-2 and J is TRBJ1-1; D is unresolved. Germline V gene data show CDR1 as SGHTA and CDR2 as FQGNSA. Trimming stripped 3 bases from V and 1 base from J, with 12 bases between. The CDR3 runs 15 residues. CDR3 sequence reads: CASSLGKRANTEAFF. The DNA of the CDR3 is TGTGCCAGCAGCTTGGGGAAAAGGGCGAACACTGAAGCTTTCTTT.

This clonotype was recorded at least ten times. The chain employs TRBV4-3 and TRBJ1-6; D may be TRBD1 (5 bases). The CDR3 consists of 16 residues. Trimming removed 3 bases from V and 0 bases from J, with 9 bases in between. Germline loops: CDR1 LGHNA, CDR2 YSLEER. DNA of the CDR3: TGCGCCAGCAGCCAGAGTGGGGGCTCCTATAATTCACCCCTCCACTTT. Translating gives CASSQSGGSYNSPLHF.

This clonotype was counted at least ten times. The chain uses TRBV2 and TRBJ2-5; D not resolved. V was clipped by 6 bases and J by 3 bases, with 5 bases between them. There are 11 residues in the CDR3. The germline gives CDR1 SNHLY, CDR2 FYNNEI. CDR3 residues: CASRKEETQYF. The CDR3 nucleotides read TGTGCCAGCAGAAAGGAAGAGACCCAGTACTTC.